This T cell receptor (beta chain) was obtained from a study of blood T cells in healthy people across ages. Whole-study findings and limits: Long-lived and aged donors differed, with more naive CD4+ cells and higher diversity in the long-lived. Roughly linear age-related decline in beta diversity appeared, significant by age approximately 40.

The use of a sample-barcoded 5' primer and a J-beta primer mix characterized a second PCR of roughly 6 to 11 cycles. Every cDNA molecule bore a tag from a template-switch adaptor containing 12 random nucleotides. TCRdb independently ran MiXCR on the 5' RACE reads; one entry per CDR3 protein. This sample has around 780,000 distinct CDR3 sequences, with around three fifths found just once. This CDR3 is 16 amino acids long. Germline CDR1 reads SGHTA; CDR2 reads FQGNSA. The V segment lost 6 bases and the J segment 7 bases; nucleotides outside the gene matches: 9. For this clonotype: Its specificity is unknown.

The sequencing input was blood. This receptor was obtained from a man between 40 and 49 years old in good health. V gene TRBV7-2 combines with J gene TRBJ2-5; 15 bases are a match to TRBD2. CDR3 amino acids: CASRKGLAGGPGTQYF. Here the CDR3 DNA reads TGTGCCAGCAGAAAAGGACTAGCGGGAGGGCCCGGGACCCAGTACTTC.